Detailed here is one T cell receptor beta chain. What it binds is unknown. The CDR3 runs 15 residues. V shed 5 bases and J shed 4 bases, with 20 bases lying between them. From germline, CDR1 is SQVTM and CDR2 ANQGSEA. The sample is drawn from a study of beta chain features in type 1 diabetes. Sampling consisted of one heparinised blood draw per donor, averaging approximately 120 mL. The whole isolated RNA underwent reverse transcription, so sequencing captured expressed TCRB transcripts. Repertoires were generated with immunoSEQ multiplex PCR, while TCRdb's copy carries only in-frame clones and drops some. Of a few hundred thousand clones in the sample, about 23% are singletons; the top ten hold 0.012%. Notes on the study in general: Moderate but significant shortening of TCRB CDR3s was recorded in all four CD4+ subsets from Type 1 diabetes patients.

The chain uses TRBV29-1 and TRBJ1-2; D not resolved. Sequencing was done on a sample of naive CD4+ T cells from blood. The clonotype was recovered from a woman aged 25 to 39 with type 1 diabetes. The CDR3 spells CSVSQEAPRSYGYTF. CDR3 nucleotide sequence: TGCAGCGTTTCCCAAGAGGCCCCGCGGTCCTATGGCTACACCTTC.